This T cell receptor beta chain was recovered during a study of T cell responses to AZD1222 COVID-19 vaccine. Libraries were prepared by immunoSEQ multiplex PCR; TCRdb keeps only in-frame clonotypes and omits some of them. The data contain about 64,000 clones, about 89% of them seen just once; the ten biggest clones take up roughly 6%. Whole-study results and caveats: Nearly half of the spike-specific TCRs reportedly recognize variant regions that carry no mutations.

As concerns this clone: Antigen: not known.

The germline V gene has CDR1 SGHNT and CDR2 YYREEE (reference sequence). This CDR3 contains 13 residues. V lost 4 bases and J lost 9; bases outside the gene matches: 5. The sequencing used peripheral blood, collected 28 days after the second dose of the MenACWY control vaccine. The chain joins TRBV5-4 to TRBJ2-1; 9 bases are a match to TRBD2. The clonotype was recovered from an adult who received the MenACWY meningococcal vaccine as a control. CDR3 sequence (DNA): TGTGCCAGCAGCGTAGCGGGAGTGCCTGAGCAGTTCTTC. It encodes CASSVAGVPEQFF.